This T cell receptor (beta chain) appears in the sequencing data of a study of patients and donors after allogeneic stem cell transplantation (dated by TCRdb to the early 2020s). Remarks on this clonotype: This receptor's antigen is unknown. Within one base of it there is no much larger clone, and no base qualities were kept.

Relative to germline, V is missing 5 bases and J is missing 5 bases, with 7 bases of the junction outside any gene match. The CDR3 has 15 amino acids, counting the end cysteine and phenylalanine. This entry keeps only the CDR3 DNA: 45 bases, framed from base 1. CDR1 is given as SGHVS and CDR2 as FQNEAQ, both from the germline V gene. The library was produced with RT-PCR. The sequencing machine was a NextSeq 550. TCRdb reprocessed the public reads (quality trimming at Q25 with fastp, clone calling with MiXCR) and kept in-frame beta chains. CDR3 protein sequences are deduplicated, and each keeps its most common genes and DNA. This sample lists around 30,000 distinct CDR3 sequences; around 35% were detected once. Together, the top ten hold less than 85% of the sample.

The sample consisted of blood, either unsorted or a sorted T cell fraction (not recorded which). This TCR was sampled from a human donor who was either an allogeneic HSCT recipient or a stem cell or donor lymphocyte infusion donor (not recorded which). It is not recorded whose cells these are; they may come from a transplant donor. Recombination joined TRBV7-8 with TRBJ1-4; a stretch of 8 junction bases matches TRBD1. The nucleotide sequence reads TGTGCCAGCAGCCAAAGACAGGGGCAGAATGAAAAACTGTTTTTT. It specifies CASSQRQGQNEKLFF. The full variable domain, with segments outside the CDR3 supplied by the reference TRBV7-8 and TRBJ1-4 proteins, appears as GAGVSQSPRYKVAKRGQDVALRCDPISGHVSLFWYQQALGQGPEFLTYFQNEAQLDKSGLPSDRFFAERPEGSVSTLKIQRTQQEDSAVYLCASSQRQGQNEKLFFGSGTQLSVL.